These T cell receptor beta chains were read from a single sample in a study of blood T cell repertoires in COVID-19. Assay used: immunoSEQ multiplex PCR; TCRdb lists only in-frame clones, some missing. The table shows roughly 110,000 clones, with approximately 80% occurring only once. The sequencing sample was made of peripheral blood. The receptor source for this set is a woman aged 60-70 years with acute or convalescent COVID-19. CDR3s include the opening cysteine and the closing phenylalanine or tryptophan. A D gene is named only where the DNA matches it firmly. Only part of the rows carry a size: once, few, many, or a class if the clone is expanded.

d_call: .; j_call: TRBJ1-1; cdr3_length: 14; clone_size: .; v_call: TRBV6-6; cdr3_nt: TGTGCCAGCAGTTATGGGCAGAGGAACACTGAAGCTTTCTTT; cdr3_aa: CASSYGQRNTEAFF
d_call: TRBD2; j_call: TRBJ2-2; cdr3_length: 16; clone_size: .; v_call: TRBV27; cdr3_nt: TGTGCCAGCAAACCCGGACTAGCAGGAGGGGCGGGGGAGCTGTTTTTT; cdr3_aa: CASKPGLAGGAGELFF
d_call: .; j_call: TRBJ1-1; cdr3_length: 14; clone_size: .; v_call: TRBV5-6; cdr3_nt: TGTGCCAGCAGCTTGGAGCCGGAAACAGTTGCAACTTTCTTT; cdr3_aa: CASSLEPETVATFF
d_call: TRBD1; j_call: TRBJ1-1; cdr3_length: 15; clone_size: .; v_call: TRBV18; cdr3_nt: TGTGCCAGCTCACCAATAGGGGGCGTAAGCACTGAAGCTTTCTTT; cdr3_aa: CASSPIGGVSTEAFF
d_call: .; j_call: TRBJ1-3; cdr3_length: 17; clone_size: .; v_call: TRBV30; cdr3_nt: TGTGCCTGGAGACGGGGGGGACCCCGAGTACCGGGAAACACCATATATTTT; cdr3_aa: CAWRRGGPRVPGNTIYF
d_call: TRBD2; j_call: TRBJ2-5; cdr3_length: 15; clone_size: .; v_call: TRBV5-4; cdr3_nt: TGTGCCAGCAGCACCGGGACTAGCGATCCCGAGACCCAGTACTTC; cdr3_aa: CASSTGTSDPETQYF
d_call: .; j_call: TRBJ1-1; cdr3_length: 14; clone_size: .; v_call: TRBV7-9; cdr3_nt: TGTGCCAGCAGCCCGGGTGGTATGGACACTGAAGCTTTCTTT; cdr3_aa: CASSPGGMDTEAFF
d_call: .; j_call: TRBJ2-5; cdr3_length: 10; clone_size: .; v_call: TRBV24-1; cdr3_nt: TGTGCCACCAAGGGGAAGACCCAGTACTTC; cdr3_aa: CATKGKTQYF
d_call: .; j_call: TRBJ2-5; cdr3_length: 16; clone_size: few; v_call: TRBV15; cdr3_nt: TGTGCCACCAGCAGAGTCACGGGGGGCCACCAAGAGACCCAGTACTTC; cdr3_aa: CATSRVTGGHQETQYF
d_call: TRBD1; j_call: TRBJ2-1; cdr3_length: 16; clone_size: once; v_call: TRBV6-1; cdr3_nt: TGTGCCAGCAGTGGGCTTCAGGGGGCCTCCTACAATGAGCAGTTCTTC; cdr3_aa: CASSGLQGASYNEQFF
d_call: .; j_call: TRBJ1-2; cdr3_length: 14; clone_size: .; v_call: TRBV6-5; cdr3_nt: TGTGCCAGCAGTTACTACGCCCGGGGAATCGGCTACACCTTC; cdr3_aa: CASSYYARGIGYTF
d_call: TRBD2; j_call: TRBJ2-7; cdr3_length: 15; clone_size: .; v_call: TRBV27; cdr3_nt: TGTGCCAGCAGGCGACGGACTAGCGGGAGCTACGAGCAGTACTTC; cdr3_aa: CASRRRTSGSYEQYF
d_call: .; j_call: TRBJ1-2; cdr3_length: 15; clone_size: .; v_call: TRBV28; cdr3_nt: TGTGCCAGCAGTTTAAGCCGGGGTTGGGACTATGGCTACACCTTC; cdr3_aa: CASSLSRGWDYGYTF
d_call: .; j_call: TRBJ1-6; cdr3_length: 15; clone_size: .; v_call: TRBV5-1; cdr3_nt: TGCGCCAGCAGCTGGGCGGGGGTAACTAATTCACCCCTCCACTTT; cdr3_aa: CASSWAGVTNSPLHF
d_call: TRBD2; j_call: TRBJ2-5; cdr3_length: 16; clone_size: .; v_call: TRBV6-6; cdr3_nt: TGTGCCAGCAGTTACGCTGGCGGGAGGGTGCAAGAGACCCAGTACTTC; cdr3_aa: CASSYAGGRVQETQYF
d_call: .; j_call: TRBJ2-3; cdr3_length: 15; clone_size: few; v_call: TRBV6-5; cdr3_nt: TGTGCCAGCACCGGAGGAGGGGGGGACACAGATACGCAGTATTTT; cdr3_aa: CASTGGGGDTDTQYF
d_call: TRBD1; j_call: TRBJ1-1; cdr3_length: 16; clone_size: .; v_call: TRBV5-1; cdr3_nt: TGCGCCAGCAGCTTGGCCCCAAACAGGGGGTCCTCTGAAGCTTTCTTT; cdr3_aa: CASSLAPNRGSSEAFF
d_call: TRBD1; j_call: TRBJ2-7; cdr3_length: 15; clone_size: .; v_call: TRBV7-2; cdr3_nt: TGTGCCAGCAGCCTGGGGACAGGGCTCTACGTGGAGCAGTACTTC; cdr3_aa: CASSLGTGLYVEQYF
d_call: .; j_call: TRBJ2-3; cdr3_length: 15; clone_size: .; v_call: TRBV30; cdr3_nt: TGTGCCTGGAGGGGGGGACGATATTTCACAGATACGCAGTATTTT; cdr3_aa: CAWRGGRYFTDTQYF
d_call: .; j_call: TRBJ2-1; cdr3_length: 15; clone_size: few; v_call: TRBV6-6; cdr3_nt: TGTGCCAGCAGTTACGGCAGGGGGGAATACAATGAGCAGTTCTTC; cdr3_aa: CASSYGRGEYNEQFF
d_call: TRBD1; j_call: TRBJ2-7; cdr3_length: 15; clone_size: .; v_call: TRBV7-8; cdr3_nt: TGTGCCAGCACCGTACACCGGGACAGTACGTACGAGCAGTACTTC; cdr3_aa: CASTVHRDSTYEQYF
d_call: TRBD2; j_call: TRBJ2-3; cdr3_length: 18; clone_size: .; v_call: TRBV19; cdr3_nt: TGTGCCAGTAGTAGTCCGACTAGCGGGGGGAGTTTCGCAGATACGCAGTATTTT; cdr3_aa: CASSSPTSGGSFADTQYF
d_call: TRBD1; j_call: TRBJ1-3; cdr3_length: 15; clone_size: .; v_call: TRBV19; cdr3_nt: TGTGCCAGTAGTACTGGGACAGCCTCTGGAAACACCATATATTTT; cdr3_aa: CASSTGTASGNTIYF
d_call: TRBD1; j_call: TRBJ2-3; cdr3_length: 15; clone_size: .; v_call: TRBV5-1; cdr3_nt: TGCGCCAGCAGCCGGGACAGGGGCACCACAGATACGCAGTATTTT; cdr3_aa: CASSRDRGTTDTQYF
d_call: .; j_call: TRBJ1-4; cdr3_length: 14; clone_size: .; v_call: TRBV19; cdr3_nt: TGTGCCAGTACGCAGTGGTCGACTAATGAAAAACTGTTTTTT; cdr3_aa: CASTQWSTNEKLFF
d_call: TRBD2; j_call: TRBJ2-1; cdr3_length: 14; clone_size: .; v_call: TRBV7-3; cdr3_nt: TGTGCCAGCAGTAGCGGGAGGTCCTACAATGAGCAGTTCTTC; cdr3_aa: CASSSGRSYNEQFF
d_call: .; j_call: TRBJ1-4; cdr3_length: 12; clone_size: .; v_call: TRBV19; cdr3_nt: TGTGCCAGTCGCAAGGAGTTTGAAAAACTGTTTTTT; cdr3_aa: CASRKEFEKLFF
d_call: TRBD2; j_call: TRBJ2-5; cdr3_length: 15; clone_size: .; v_call: TRBV7-7; cdr3_nt: TGTGCTAGCAGCTTAGGGACTAGCCGGGGGGAGACCCAGTACTTC; cdr3_aa: CASSLGTSRGETQYF
d_call: .; j_call: TRBJ1-6; cdr3_length: 16; clone_size: once; v_call: TRBV2; cdr3_nt: TGTGCCAGCAGTGAAGCGCTTCAGGGGTATAATTCACCCCTCCACTTT; cdr3_aa: CASSEALQGYNSPLHF
d_call: TRBD2; j_call: TRBJ2-1; cdr3_length: 13; clone_size: .; v_call: TRBV30; cdr3_nt: TGTGCCTGGAGTCCGGGACTAGCGGTTGAGCAGTTCTTC; cdr3_aa: CAWSPGLAVEQFF
d_call: TRBD1; j_call: TRBJ2-6; cdr3_length: 18; clone_size: .; v_call: TRBV7-9; cdr3_nt: TGTGCCAGCAGCTTAGCGACAGGGTTTATCTCTGGGGCCAACGTCCTGACTTTC; cdr3_aa: CASSLATGFISGANVLTF
d_call: TRBD1; j_call: TRBJ1-5; cdr3_length: 14; clone_size: once; v_call: TRBV5-4; cdr3_nt: TGTGCCAGCAGCTTGGACAGGGGGAATCAGCCCCAGCATTTT; cdr3_aa: CASSLDRGNQPQHF
d_call: .; j_call: TRBJ2-7; cdr3_length: 13; clone_size: .; v_call: TRBV28; cdr3_nt: TGTGCCAGCAGTTCACCGGCGGTCTACGAGCAGTACTTC; cdr3_aa: CASSSPAVYEQYF
d_call: TRBD2; j_call: TRBJ2-1; cdr3_length: 16; clone_size: .; v_call: TRBV18; cdr3_nt: TGTGCCAGCTCACCACCTCTAGCGGGGGGGAAGGGTGAGCAGTTCTTC; cdr3_aa: CASSPPLAGGKGEQFF
d_call: .; j_call: TRBJ2-1; cdr3_length: 14; clone_size: .; v_call: TRBV19; cdr3_nt: TGTGCCAGTAGTATAGGAAACAGTAACAATGAGCAGTTCTTC; cdr3_aa: CASSIGNSNNEQFF
d_call: .; j_call: TRBJ1-5; cdr3_length: 14; clone_size: .; v_call: TRBV19; cdr3_nt: TGTGCCAGTAGTCCTCTGACAGGAACGGGGCCCCAGCATTTT; cdr3_aa: CASSPLTGTGPQHF
d_call: TRBD2; j_call: TRBJ2-1; cdr3_length: 16; clone_size: .; v_call: TRBV2; cdr3_nt: TGTGCCAGCAGTGAACGGGGCGGGAGGTCCTACAATGAGCAGTTCTTC; cdr3_aa: CASSERGGRSYNEQFF
d_call: TRBD1; j_call: TRBJ2-3; cdr3_length: 15; clone_size: .; v_call: TRBV18; cdr3_nt: TGTGCCAGCTCACCTTCGACAGGGAGAGTAGATACGCAGTATTTT; cdr3_aa: CASSPSTGRVDTQYF
d_call: .; j_call: TRBJ1-1; cdr3_length: 14; clone_size: .; v_call: TRBV3-1/TRBV3-2; cdr3_nt: TGTGCCAGCAGCCACCTGACAGGGAACACTGAAGCTTTCTTT; cdr3_aa: CASSHLTGNTEAFF
d_call: TRBD1; j_call: TRBJ1-2; cdr3_length: 14; clone_size: once; v_call: TRBV19; cdr3_nt: TGTGCCAGTAGTATGACCGGGACAGGGTATGGCTACACCTTC; cdr3_aa: CASSMTGTGYGYTF
d_call: TRBD2; j_call: TRBJ2-1; cdr3_length: 15; clone_size: medium-sized; v_call: TRBV19; cdr3_nt: TGTGCCAGTAGTATGACTAGCGGGTCCTACAATGAGCAGTTCTTC; cdr3_aa: CASSMTSGSYNEQFF
d_call: TRBD1; j_call: TRBJ2-5; cdr3_length: 20; clone_size: .; v_call: TRBV27; cdr3_nt: TGTGCCAGCAGTTTACGACCTCCTAGTTACCGACAGGGAGTTAGGGAGACCCAGTACTTC; cdr3_aa: CASSLRPPSYRQGVRETQYF
d_call: .; j_call: TRBJ2-6; cdr3_length: 16; clone_size: .; v_call: TRBV2; cdr3_nt: TGTGCCAGCAGAATGGCAGGCGAGTCTGGGGCCAACGTCCTGACTTTC; cdr3_aa: CASRMAGESGANVLTF
d_call: .; j_call: TRBJ2-1; cdr3_length: 15; clone_size: .; v_call: TRBV7-3; cdr3_nt: TGTGCCAGCAGCTTAACTGGCAGCAGCGGCAATGAGCAGTTCTTC; cdr3_aa: CASSLTGSSGNEQFF